The 12 T cell receptor beta chains in this list originate from one sample, sequenced in a study of beta chain features in type 1 diabetes. Their cognate antigens are unknown. Study-level results: Moderately but significantly shorter TCRB CDR3s were found in Type 1 diabetes patients in all four CD4+ subsets.

Expressed TCRB transcripts got sequenced, as all isolated RNA was reverse transcribed. Produced via immunoSEQ multiplex PCR; TCRdb's table is partial and in-frame only. Of nearly 350,000 clones listed, around 9% are singletons. The sequenced sample was central memory CD4+ T cells from blood. The receptors derive from a man aged 30 to 39 with type 1 diabetes.

The rearrangement joins TRBV5-1 to TRBJ2-3; 11 bases align to TRBD2. This CDR3 has 16 amino acids. The J segment lost 3 bases and the V segment lost 4 bases, leaving 7 bases of the junction unmatched. Germline assignment: CDR1 SGHRS and CDR2 YFSETQ. The CDR3 sequence: CASSPGLAEMTDTQYF. The DNA of the CDR3 is TGCGCCAGCAGCCCGGGACTAGCGGAGATGACAGATACGCAGTATTTT.

This clone appeared a few times. The V and J genes are TRBV7-2 and TRBJ2-5; D unclear. There are 12 residues in the CDR3. V gave up 5 bases and J gave up 5 bases, with 9 bases separating them. The germline V gene encodes CDR1 SGHTA and CDR2 FQGNSA. CDR3 region: CASSPPAETQYF. CDR3 nucleotide sequence: TGTGCCAGCAGCCCCCCAGCGGAGACCCAGTACTTC.

With respect to this clone: Other DNA sequences in the sample encode the same CDR3. V usage is TRBV5-1 and J usage is TRBJ2-5; 8 bases line up with TRBD1. Germline V gene sequence: CDR1 SGHRS, CDR2 YFSETQ. V lost 2 bases, J lost 3 bases, and 6 bases stayed unmatched. This CDR3 is 15 amino acids long. The CDR3 DNA follows: TGCGCCAGCAGCTTAAGGACAGGGCCGAAAGAGACCCAGTACTTC. As protein: CASSLRTGPKETQYF.

The chain has TRBV11-2 and TRBJ2-1, with D perhaps matching TRBD2 (6 bases). Germline assignment: CDR1 SGHAT and CDR2 FQNNGV. V lost 5 bases and J lost 6, with 8 bases in between. This CDR3 region has 12 residues. The DNA for the CDR3 is TGTGCCAGCAGCGGGAGGTCCAATGAGCAGTTCTTC. It encodes CASSGRSNEQFF.

This clone has at least ten counts. This sequence joins TRBV7-9 and TRBJ1-2; D unresolved. The germline CDR1 and CDR2 sequences are SEHNR and FQNEAQ (reference sequence). The CDR3 length is 13 residues. V was trimmed by 0 bases and J by 7 bases, leaving 9 bases between them. In DNA, the CDR3 is TGTGCCAGCAGCTTAGCGAACAAGGTTGGCTACACCTTC. This gives the protein CASSLANKVGYTF.

This clone was observed a handful of times. The gene calls are TRBV2 and TRBJ2-5; D perhaps matches TRBD2 (6 bases). The CDR3 totals 14 residues. The germline V gene has CDR1 SNHLY and CDR2 FYNNEI. Trimming took off 8 bases at V and 5 bases at J, with 18 bases between the two ends. The CDR3 reads CASGLLGAGETQYF. The CDR3 DNA follows: TGTGCCAGCGGACTACTCGGGGCGGGCGAGACCCAGTACTTC.

This rearrangement joins TRBV4-3 to TRBJ1-2; D not certain. The length of the CDR3 is 17 residues. Between the trimmed V and J ends, which lost 0 bases and 4 bases, there was a span of 18 bases. Germline CDR1 reads LGHNA; CDR2 reads YSLEER. The CDR3 DNA sequence: TGCGCCAGCAGCCAAGAGAATTTGGACGCCGAAATCTATGGCTACACCTTC. Translating it yields CASSQENLDAEIYGYTF.

This clone showed up many times. The chain employs TRBV4-2 and TRBJ1-2; D unresolved. With 0 bases removed from V and 5 bases from J, the gap between germline ends came to 10 bases. Germline CDR1 is LGHNA and CDR2 is YNFKEQ. The CDR3 consists of 14 residues. CDR3 loop: CASSQDQREYGYTF. The DNA for the CDR3 is TGTGCCAGCAGCCAAGATCAGAGGGAGTATGGCTACACCTTC.

This clone was observed a handful of times. This chain links TRBV6-5 with TRBJ2-5, with no clear D. Trimming cost V 8 bases and J 5 bases, with 9 bases left between them. The CDR3 has 11 amino acids. Germline V CDR1 and CDR2: MNHEY, SVGAGI. The CDR3 spells CASGWKETQYF. The CDR3 nucleotides read TGTGCCAGCGGGTGGAAGGAGACCCAGTACTTC.

This clone was observed a handful of times. The chain joins TRBV5-1 to TRBJ1-2; D is possibly TRBD1 (6 bases). The CDR3 covers 14 residues. Germline V gene sequence: CDR1 SGHRS, CDR2 YFSETQ. Trimming took off 6 bases at V and 0 bases at J, with 12 bases between the two ends. The CDR3 loop is CASTWDTANYGYTF. Written as DNA, the CDR3 is TGCGCCAGCACCTGGGACACTGCTAACTATGGCTACACCTTC.

J is TRBJ2-1 and V is TRBV6-1; 15 bases line up with TRBD2. The CDR3 totals 17 residues. V was pared by 4 bases and J by 6 bases, with 7 bases of the junction left unmatched. Germline assignment: CDR1 MNHNS and CDR2 SASEGT. The CDR3 DNA reads TGTGCCAGCAGTGGTCCGGGACTAGCGGGGGGTACCAATGAGCAGTTCTTC. As protein: CASSGPGLAGGTNEQFF.

This clone was seen more than once but under ten times. J is TRBJ1-1 and V is TRBV29-1; the D is unclear. Trimming shortened V by 7 bases and J by 11 bases, and 11 bases separated the two germline ends. The germline CDR1 and CDR2 sequences are SQVTM and ANQGSEA. The CDR3 has 9 amino acids. In nucleotides, the CDR3 is TGCAGCGCCGGCCGGGAGGCTTTCTTT. Translated: CSAGREAFF.